The 22 T cell receptor beta chains reported below all come from one sample, sequenced in a study of blood T cells in healthy people across ages. The authors ran a second PCR of about 7 to 11 cycles using a sample-barcoded 5' primer and a J-beta primer mix. TCRdb processed the 5' RACE reads anew with MiXCR; each CDR3 protein has one entry. The sample lists some 1.4 million distinct CDR3 sequences; about 43% were seen once. The sequencing input was blood. The receptor source for this set is a woman between 18 and 29 years old in good health.

This clonotype was found a few times. J is TRBJ2-5 and V is TRBV9, with 10 bases identical to TRBD1. J gave up 1 base and V 0 bases, and 6 bases lay outside the gene matches. CDR1 is SGDLS, CDR2 YYNGEE, per germline. The CDR3 contains 17 residues. CDR3 loop: CASSVAGTGVPQETQYF. The CDR3 DNA sequence: TGTGCCAGCAGCGTAGCAGGGACAGGGGTCCCCCAAGAGACCCAGTACTTC.

This clonotype has just a few counts. The rearrangement joins TRBV18 to TRBJ1-2; no clear D gene. The CDR3 contains 14 residues. Deletions cut 0 bases from V and 9 bases from J, with 14 bases between. CDR1 and CDR2 from the germline V gene are KGHSH and LQKENI. The CDR3 spells CASSPPGARFSYTF. DNA of the CDR3: TGTGCCAGCTCACCACCGGGCGCCCGGTTTAGCTACACCTTC. Full variable domain (remainder filled in from reference TRBV18 and TRBJ1-2): NAGVMQNPRHLVRRRGQEARLRCSPMKGHSHVYWYRQLPEEGLKFMVYLQKENIIDESGMPKERFSAEFPKEGPSILRIQQVVRGDSAAYFCASSPPGARFSYTFGSGTRLTVV.

V and J are TRBV6-5 and TRBJ2-1, with 8 bases that match TRBD1. V lost 0 bases, J lost 8 bases, and 3 bases stayed unmatched. Per the germline V gene, CDR1 is MNHEY and CDR2 is SVGAGI. The CDR3 length is 14 residues. CDR3 coding DNA: TGTGCCAGCAGTTACTCTGACAGGGGCGATGAGCAGTTCTTC. This encodes CASSYSDRGDEQFF.

This clonotype was seen more than once but under ten times. The gene calls are TRBV28 and TRBJ2-5, with TRBD1 matching 7 bases. The germline CDR1 and CDR2 sequences are MDHEN and SYDVKM. The CDR3 extends over 16 amino acids. J lost 1 base, V lost 4 bases, and 9 bases had no gene match. CDR3: CASSSTGTDSQETQYF. DNA of the CDR3: TGTGCCAGCAGTTCAACCGGGACAGACTCCCAAGAGACCCAGTACTTC.

This clonotype was detected a few times. The rearrangement joins TRBV14 to TRBJ2-7, with D possibly TRBD2 on 6 matching bases. CDR1 and CDR2 (germline): SGHDN, FVKESK. The V end lost 4 bases, the J end lost 0 bases, and 16 bases lay between the germline ends. The CDR3 has 16 amino acids. The CDR3 region is CASSLTGGTVSYEQYF. The DNA of the CDR3 is TGTGCCAGCAGCCTAACCGGCGGGACTGTCTCCTACGAGCAGTACTTC.

The J gene is TRBJ1-1, the V gene TRBV18; 8 bases match TRBD1. The CDR3 totals 14 residues. The J segment lost 5 bases and the V segment lost 6 bases, leaving 8 bases of the junction unmatched. The germline gives CDR1 KGHSH, CDR2 LQKENI. The CDR3 region is CASSLDRVLTEAFF. The CDR3 DNA follows: TGTGCCAGCTCGCTGGACAGGGTGCTAACTGAAGCTTTCTTT.

The chain has TRBV11-2 and TRBJ2-1, with 8 bases lining up with TRBD2. V lost 5 bases to trimming and J lost 10 bases; unmatched junction nucleotides: 4. The germline V gene has CDR1 SGHAT and CDR2 FQNNGV. The CDR3 is made up of 12 amino acids. The CDR3 DNA sequence: TGTGCCAGCAGCACTAGCGGTGACGAGCAGTTCTTC. Amino acid sequence: CASSTSGDEQFF.

The rearrangement uses TRBV27 and TRBJ2-1, with D possibly TRBD1 on 5 matching bases. Germline CDR1 is MNHEY and CDR2 is SMNVEV (reference sequence). V dropped 8 bases and J dropped 7 bases, with 18 bases sitting between them. The CDR3 loop spans 14 amino acids. The CDR3 DNA is TGTGCCAGCGCTACCCTTGGGCCAGGGAATGAGCAGTTCTTC. It translates to CASATLGPGNEQFF.

This chain connects TRBV6-5 to TRBJ2-1; D unresolved. The V end was cut by 0 bases, the J end by 4 bases, with 13 bases between. The CDR3 loop spans 16 amino acids. The germline V gene encodes CDR1 MNHEY and CDR2 SVGAGI. CDR3 nucleotide sequence: TGTGCCAGCAGTTACTCGTATGCTCAAAATTACAATGAGCAGTTCTTC. Protein: CASSYSYAQNYNEQFF.

The gene calls are TRBV18 and TRBJ2-1; the D gene is possibly TRBD2 (7 bases). V shed 1 base and J shed 6 bases, with 13 bases lying between them. Looked up from germline, CDR1 is KGHSH and CDR2 is LQKENI. CDR3 length: 15 residues. The CDR3 loop is CASSPLQGGFNEQFF. For the CDR3, the DNA is TGTGCCAGCTCACCACTACAGGGAGGGTTCAATGAGCAGTTCTTC. Supplemented by reference TRBV18 and TRBJ2-1, the full variable domain reads NAGVMQNPRHLVRRRGQEARLRCSPMKGHSHVYWYRQLPEEGLKFMVYLQKENIIDESGMPKERFSAEFPKEGPSILRIQQVVRGDSAAYFCASSPLQGGFNEQFFGPGTRLTVL.

The V call is TRBV2, the J call TRBJ2-1; 7 bases fit TRBD2. The J call is in doubt because the DNA end fits TRBJ2-7 better. From germline, CDR1 is SNHLY and CDR2 FYNNEI. The CDR3 runs 15 residues. CDR3 sequence reads: CASSRLAEIYNEQYF. The CDR3 nucleotides read TGTGCCAGCAGTCGCCTAGCGGAGATATACAATGAGCAGTACTTC.

In regard to this clonotype: At one end, the junction sequence differs from germline, possibly due to a read error. The chain recombines TRBV4-2 with TRBJ2-3; 7 bases match TRBD2. The CDR3 loop spans 15 amino acids. Germline values: CDR1 LGHNA, CDR2 YNFKEQ. The CDR3 loop reads CASSPGGGRVDTRYF. The CDR3 region has the DNA TGTGCCAGCAGCCCTGGCGGCGGGAGAGTCGATACGCGGTATTTT.

This clonotype was counted once. The genes are TRBV4-1 and TRBJ2-1; 11 bases match TRBD2. The germline CDR1 and CDR2 sequences are MGHRA and YSYEKL. The CDR3 is made up of 18 amino acids. V trimming: 2 bases; J trimming: 3 bases; junction bases outside the gene matches: 9. CDR3 sequence (DNA): TGCGCCAGCAGCCAAAAGTCCCCTGGGACTAGCGGCTACAATGAGCAGTTCTTC. It specifies CASSQKSPGTSGYNEQFF.

The genes are TRBV4-1 and TRBJ1-4, with no clear D. V was shortened by 4 bases and J by 7 bases, with 13 bases between the two germline ends. The CDR3 has 14 amino acids. Germline V gives CDR1 MGHRA, CDR2 YSYEKL. The CDR3 here is CASSRDRAAEKLFF. The CDR3 DNA reads as TGCGCCAGCAGCCGAGATCGTGCGGCTGAAAAACTGTTTTTT.

This chain joins TRBV6-5 and TRBJ1-1, with D possibly being TRBD1 (5 bases). The CDR3 covers 15 residues. Germline V gene sequence: CDR1 MNHEY, CDR2 SVGAGI. V lost 0 bases to trimming and J lost 0 bases, with 8 bases between them. CDR3 nucleotide sequence: TGTGCCAGCAGTTACTCGACAGTCTTGAACACTGAAGCTTTCTTT. It yields the protein CASSYSTVLNTEAFF.

This clonotype occurred a few times. The V and J genes are TRBV9 and TRBJ2-5, with TRBD1 as a possible D gene (5 bases). Trimming removed 3 bases at V and 0 bases at J, with 15 bases between. CDR1 is SGDLS, CDR2 YYNGEE, per germline. This CDR3 comprises 16 residues. DNA for the CDR3: TGTGCCAGCAGCGCGTCCCCCCGACAGAACCAAGAGACCCAGTACTTC. Translated, it gives CASSASPRQNQETQYF.

The chain links TRBV10-3 to TRBJ2-7, with D uncertain. Between the trimmed V and J ends, which lost 2 bases and 3 bases, there was a span of 17 bases. Germline V gives CDR1 ENHRY, CDR2 SYGVKD. The CDR3 covers 16 residues. CDR3 loop: CAISESGLTRNYEQYF. In DNA, the CDR3 is TGTGCCATCAGTGAGAGTGGGTTGACCCGGAACTACGAGCAGTACTTC.

This chain connects TRBV24-1 to TRBJ2-3; the match to TRBD2 covers 9 bases. The CDR3 has 15 amino acids. The germline V gene encodes CDR1 KGHDR and CDR2 SFDVKD. V dropped 5 bases and J dropped 5; count of bases not matched to a gene: 7. CDR3 sequence: CATSVRGGAGDTQYF. For the CDR3, the DNA is TGTGCCACCAGTGTTCGCGGGGGGGCTGGAGATACGCAGTATTTT.

The CDR3 DNA is TGTGCCAGCAGCTACGCGGGGACCCTCTACAATGAGCAGTTCTTC. Encoded protein: CASSYAGTLYNEQFF. This chain uses TRBV7-2 with TRBJ2-1, with D perhaps matching TRBD2 (6 bases). Germline CDR1 and CDR2: SGHTA and FQGNSA. The V end lost 4 bases, the J end lost 3 bases, and 13 bases lay between the germline ends. The CDR3 has 15 amino acids.

The sample holds a few counts of this clonotype. This rearrangement joins TRBV5-1 to TRBJ2-1; 7 bases map to TRBD2. The trim removed 0 bases at V and 2 bases at J, leaving 8 bases unmatched. Germline V gene sequence: CDR1 SGHRS, CDR2 YFSETQ. The CDR3 is made up of 17 amino acids. The CDR3 sequence: CASSLAKASGPYNEQFF. In DNA form, the CDR3 reads TGCGCCAGCAGCTTGGCAAAGGCTAGCGGCCCCTACAATGAGCAGTTCTTC.

Only a few counts were recorded for this clonotype. The chain links TRBV18 to TRBJ2-7; TRBD2 matches 13 bases. The CDR3 covers 16 residues. Germline V gene data show CDR1 as KGHSH and CDR2 as LQKENI. Trimming removed 0 bases from V and 4 bases from J; junction bases left unmatched: 3. CDR3 region: CASSPPGTSGTYEQYF. The CDR3 DNA follows: TGTGCCAGCTCACCACCGGGGACTAGCGGGACATACGAGCAGTACTTC.

The rearrangement links TRBV7-9 to TRBJ2-3, with D possibly called TRBD1 or TRBD2 (6 bases each). Per germline, CDR1 SEHNR and CDR2 FQNEAQ (reference sequence). Trimming shortened V by 5 bases and J by 3 bases, and 21 bases separated the two germline ends. The CDR3 has 17 amino acids. CDR3 sequence (DNA): TGTGCCAGCAGCCCGATTGAGGAGGGGCAGGGGACAGATACGCAGTATTTT. Amino acids: CASSPIEEGQGTDTQYF. The variable domain in full, completed from reference TRBV7-9 and TRBJ2-3, reads DTGVSQNPRHKITKRGQNVTFRCDPISEHNRLYWYRQTLGQGPEFLTYFQNEAQLEKSRLLSDRFSAERPKGSFSTLEIQRTEQGDSAMYLCASSPIEEGQGTDTQYFGPGTRLTVL.